These 9 T cell receptor beta chains originate from one sample sequenced in a study of siplizumab effects on memory and regulatory T cells. Libraries were prepared by immunoSEQ multiplex PCR; TCRdb keeps only in-frame clonotypes and omits some of them. Of approximately 100,000 clones in the sample, 92% were seen once. The specimen sequenced was Tregs sorted from blood. These receptors were collected from a human donor in good health.

This chain uses TRBV21-1 with TRBJ2-1; TRBD1 is taken as the D call from the table, unchecked against the DNA. TRBV21-1 is a pseudogene locus. The CDR3 has 14 amino acids. DNA for the CDR3: TGTGCCCCCTTAAGGGGGTATGGGGACAATGAGCAGTTCTTC. The encoded protein is CAPLRGYGDNEQFF.

This rearrangement joins TRBV5-1 to TRBJ2-1, with 7 bases matching TRBD1. Trimming took 4 bases from V and 6 from J; bases not matched to a gene: 4. The CDR3 runs 13 residues. Germline lookup yields CDR1 SGHRS and CDR2 YFSETQ. The CDR3 DNA follows: TGCGCCAGCAGCACCGGGACAGTCAATGAGCAGTTCTTC. Translated: CASSTGTVNEQFF.

The genes are TRBV19 and TRBJ2-7, with a possible D match to TRBD1 (6 bases). The CDR3 is made up of 15 amino acids. Germline CDR1 is LNHDA and CDR2 is SQIVND (reference sequence). Trimming pared 5 bases from V and 0 bases from J, leaving 14 bases between. The CDR3 loop is CASSRNLDSSYEQYF. CDR3 nucleotide sequence: TGTGCCAGTAGTCGCAATCTGGACAGCTCCTACGAGCAGTACTTC.

This clone has just a few counts. CDR3 loop: CASSYQLSSTDTQYF. As DNA, the CDR3 is TGTGCCAGCAGCTATCAACTTTCTAGCACAGATACGCAGTATTTT. This chain joins TRBV7-3 and TRBJ2-3; D unresolved. V was pared by 4 bases and J by 0 bases, with 11 bases between. Germline CDR1 is SGHTA and CDR2 is FQGTGA. This CDR3 has 15 amino acids. Combining the CDR3 with reference TRBV7-3 and TRBJ2-3 gives the whole variable domain GAGVSQTPSNKVTEKGKYVELRCDPISGHTALYWYRQSLGQGPEFLIYFQGTGAADDSGLPNDRFFAVRPEGSVSTLKIQRTERGDSAVYLCASSYQLSSTDTQYFGPGTRLTVL.

This clone was counted once. CDR3 nucleotide sequence: TGTGCCAGCAGTGAATCTGGGAGTCTGACCTACAATGAGCAGTTCTTC. It encodes CASSESGSLTYNEQFF. The chain carries TRBV25-1 and TRBJ2-1; D possibly corresponds to TRBD2 (5 bases). The CDR3 is 16 residues long. In germline, CDR1 is MGHDK, CDR2 SYGVNS. V was trimmed by 1 base and J by 2 bases, leaving 12 bases between them.

The chain recombines TRBV6-1 with TRBJ2-1, with D tentatively TRBD2 (5 bases). The V end was cut by 3 bases, the J end by 0 bases, with 6 bases between. This CDR3 has 14 amino acids. The germline CDR1 and CDR2 sequences are MNHNS and SASEGT. The chain's CDR3 is CASSEGSSYNEQFF. CDR3 DNA sequence: TGTGCCAGCAGTGAGGGGAGCTCCTACAATGAGCAGTTCTTC.

The chain uses TRBV10-2 and TRBJ2-7; 9 nucleotides line up with TRBD1. Germline V lookup: CDR1 WSHSY, CDR2 SAAADI. This CDR3 is 15 amino acids long. With V trimmed by 0 bases and J by 3 bases, 3 bases remained unmatched. DNA for the CDR3: TGCGCCAGCAGTGAGTCTGGGACAGGGTACTACGAGCAGTACTTC. Translated, it gives CASSESGTGYYEQYF.

The chain carries TRBV5-5 and TRBJ1-3; a weak D match, TRBD1 (5 bases). Germline V CDR1 and CDR2: SGHKS, YYEKEE (reference sequence). Trimming cost V 4 bases and J 0 bases, with 14 bases left between them. The CDR3 is 16 amino acids. CDR3 amino acids: CASSGGPTDSGNTIYF. The DNA of the CDR3 is TGTGCCAGCAGCGGGGGACCGACGGACTCTGGAAACACCATATATTTT.

The chain carries TRBV5-1 and TRBJ1-2, with D hard to call. The germline V gene has CDR1 SGHRS and CDR2 YFSETQ. V dropped 4 bases and J dropped 2 bases, with 12 bases sitting between them. The CDR3 spans 14 residues. The CDR3, as DNA: TGCGCCAGCAGCCCAGGACCGGAGAACTATGGCTACACCTTC. This encodes CASSPGPENYGYTF.